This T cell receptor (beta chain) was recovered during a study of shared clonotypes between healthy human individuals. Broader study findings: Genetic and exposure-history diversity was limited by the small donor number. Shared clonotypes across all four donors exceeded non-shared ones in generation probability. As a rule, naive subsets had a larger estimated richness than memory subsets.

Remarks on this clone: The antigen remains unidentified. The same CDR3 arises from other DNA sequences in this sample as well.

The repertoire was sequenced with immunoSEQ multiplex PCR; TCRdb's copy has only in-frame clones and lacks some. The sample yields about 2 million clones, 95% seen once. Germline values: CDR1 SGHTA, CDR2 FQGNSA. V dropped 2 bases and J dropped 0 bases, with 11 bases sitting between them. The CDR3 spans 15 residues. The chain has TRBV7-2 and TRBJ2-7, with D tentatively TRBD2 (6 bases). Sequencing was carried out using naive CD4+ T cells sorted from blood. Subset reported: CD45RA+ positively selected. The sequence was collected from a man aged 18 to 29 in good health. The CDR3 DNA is TGTGCCAGCAGCTTAACCGGAGGGGACTCCTACGAGCAGTACTTC. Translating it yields CASSLTGGDSYEQYF.